This T cell receptor beta chain came from a study of cytomegalovirus exposure and HLA in healthy donors. The length of the CDR3 is 13 residues. The germline V and J ends were trimmed by 5 bases and 5 bases, with 9 bases remaining between them. Germline V lookup: CDR1 SGHTA, CDR2 FQGTGA. A multiplex PCR was run with 60 Vbeta primers and 13 Jbeta primers. This table comes from immunoSEQ multiplex PCR, and its TCRdb copy is limited to in-frame clones, with some not included. The table records roughly 98,000 clones, around 77% of them present only once. J is TRBJ2-2 and V is TRBV7-3, with no clear D. Sample: PBMCs. The source is a female donor in good health and CMV-seronegative. The CDR3 nucleotides read TGTGCCAGCAGCGGTGAGGAGACCGGGGAGCTGTTTTTT. It codes for CASSGEETGELFF.